The 28 T cell receptor beta chains in this list originate from one sample, sequenced in a study of blood T cells in healthy people across ages (dated by TCRdb to between 2015 and 2016). Receptors were amplified or captured by 5' RACE. Sequencer: Illumina HiSeq 2500. The second PCR ran for roughly 6 to 11 cycles and used a J-beta primer mix along with a sample-barcoded 5' primer. TCRdb reran the public reads through fastp at Q25 and MiXCR, keeping productive beta chains. Duplicate CDR3 protein sequences are folded into a single record with the most common DNA and genes. This sample lists some 1,500,000 distinct CDR3 sequences; less than 45% were detected once. Jointly, the top ten make up about 4.1% of the sample. Sequencing used blood. These receptor sequences come from a woman aged 18 to 35 in good health.

The CDR3 region has the DNA TGCGCCAGCAACCCGTTAGGGGGCCGGGGCTATGGCTACACCTTC. Its protein product is CASNPLGGRGYGYTF. The chain employs TRBV4-1 and TRBJ1-2; 7 bases agree with TRBD1. Germline V gene data show CDR1 as MGHRA and CDR2 as YSYEKL. This CDR3 has 15 amino acids. J lost 4 bases, V lost 7 bases, and 12 bases had no gene match.

This clonotype occurred a few times. This chain links TRBV20-1 with TRBJ2-7; no reliable D call. The CDR3 loop spans 14 amino acids. Trimming pared 1 base from V and 1 base from J, leaving 11 bases between. The germline gives CDR1 DFQATT, CDR2 SNEGSKA (reference sequence). This CDR3 reads CSARVVGSSYEQYF. CDR3 nucleotides: TGCAGTGCTAGAGTTGTGGGATCTTCCTACGAGCAGTACTTC.

The chain employs TRBV20-1 and TRBJ2-6, with TRBD2 identical over 10 bases. Unmatched junction bases numbered 5, after V lost 3 bases and J lost 3 bases. The CDR3 runs to 16 residues. Looked up from germline, CDR1 is DFQATT and CDR2 is SNEGSKA (reference sequence). The CDR3 DNA follows: TGCAGTGCTAGGGCTAGCGGGAGTATTGGGGCCAACGTCCTGACTTTC. Protein: CSARASGSIGANVLTF.

This clonotype was seen a few times. The chain employs TRBV3-1 and TRBJ1-2, with D unclear. CDR3 length equals 12 residues. CDR1 LGHDT and CDR2 YNNKEL come from the germline V gene (reference sequence). The V end was cut by 1 base, the J end by 8 bases, with 8 bases between. The CDR3 here is CASSQGPTGYTF. DNA for the CDR3: TGTGCCAGCAGCCAAGGACCCACGGGCTACACCTTC.

In this sample, this clonotype turned up once. The V gene is TRBV25-1, the J gene TRBJ2-2; D is unresolved. The germline gives CDR1 MGHDK, CDR2 SYGVNS. V lost 0 bases to trimming and J lost 0 bases, with 5 bases between them. The CDR3 extends over 15 amino acids. This CDR3 is CASSEYTTNTGELFF. The CDR3 coding sequence is TGTGCCAGCAGTGAATATACGACGAACACCGGGGAGCTGTTTTTT.

The chain has TRBV20-1 and TRBJ1-2, with TRBD1 matching 7 bases. Germline trimming cut 3 bases from V and 6 bases from J; bases unmatched to any gene: 4. This CDR3 comprises 12 residues. Germline V gene lookup returns CDR1 DFQATT and CDR2 SNEGSKA (reference sequence). The CDR3 region has the DNA TGCAGTGCTAGTAGGCAGGGGGATGGCTACACCTTC. Translated: CSASRQGDGYTF.

This chain joins TRBV27 and TRBJ2-7, with D tentatively TRBD2 (6 bases). Between the trimmed V and J ends, which lost 6 bases and 6 bases, there was a span of 15 bases. Germline V gene sequence: CDR1 MNHEY, CDR2 SMNVEV (reference sequence). The CDR3 is 13 residues long. The CDR3 bases are TGTGCCAGCAGACCAACCGGACTAAGCGAGCAGTACTTC. The encoded protein is CASRPTGLSEQYF.

The table lists this clonotype with a few counts. This chain links TRBV10-3 with TRBJ2-3, with D uncertain. V gave up 4 bases and J gave up 4 bases, with 12 bases separating them. Germline CDR1 is ENHRY and CDR2 is SYGVKD. There are 14 residues in the CDR3. The CDR3 DNA sequence: TGTGCCATCAGTGCGGACCAAGGCCCAGATACGCAGTATTTT. The encoded protein is CAISADQGPDTQYF.

This clonotype was seen only a few times. The chain uses TRBV4-2 and TRBJ1-5; no clear D. The CDR3 runs to 15 residues. Germline values: CDR1 LGHNA, CDR2 YNFKEQ. Trimming left V 0 bases short and J 6 bases short, with 12 bases between. In DNA, the CDR3 is TGTGCCAGCAGCCAAGATTCCCCAGGTACTCAGCCCCAGCATTTT. Its translation is CASSQDSPGTQPQHF.

V is TRBV7-3 and J is TRBJ2-1; 10 bases fit TRBD2. The J call may be in error: the DNA end matches TRBJ2-7 better. The CDR3 covers 16 residues. Germline lookup yields CDR1 SGHTA and CDR2 FQGTGA. The CDR3 nucleotides read TGTGCCAGCAGTCCTAGCGGGAGTCGCTCCTACAATGAGCAGTACTTC. Protein product: CASSPSGSRSYNEQYF.

This chain links TRBV20-1 with TRBJ2-3; TRBD2 is a possible D gene (5 bases). From germline, CDR1 is DFQATT and CDR2 SNEGSKA (reference sequence). V lost 4 bases and J lost 4, with 9 bases in between. The CDR3 sequence is 12 residues long. CDR3 DNA: TGCAGTGCTACAGATAGCGCAGATACGCAGTATTTT. This encodes CSATDSADTQYF.

The chain is built from TRBV20-1 and TRBJ2-3, with no clear D. CDR1 is DFQATT and CDR2 is SNEGSKA in the germline V gene (reference sequence). The CDR3 covers 10 residues. Between the trimmed V and J ends, which lost 6 bases and 5 bases, there was a span of 6 bases. CDR3 amino acids: CSAFIDTQYF. In nucleotides, the CDR3 is TGCAGTGCCTTCATAGATACGCAGTATTTT.

The chain joins TRBV28 to TRBJ1-1; D uncertain. Trimming left V 4 bases short and J 0 bases short, with 9 bases between. This CDR3 contains 14 residues. Germline V gene lookup returns CDR1 MDHEN and CDR2 SYDVKM. CDR3 sequence reads: CASSSSGMNTEAFF. For the CDR3, the DNA is TGTGCCAGCAGTTCTAGTGGCATGAACACTGAAGCTTTCTTT. Together with reference TRBV28 and TRBJ1-1, the CDR3 gives the full variable domain: DVKVTQSSRYLVKRTGEKVFLECVQDMDHENMFWYRQDPGLGLRLIYFSYDVKMKEKGDIPEGYSVSREKKERFSLILESASTNQTSMYLCASSSSGMNTEAFFGQGTRLTVV.

J is TRBJ1-4 and V is TRBV20-1; tentative D call: TRBD1 (5 bases). The CDR3 runs to 12 residues. Trimming left V 5 bases short and J 6 bases short, with 10 bases between. In germline, CDR1 is DFQATT, CDR2 SNEGSKA (reference sequence). CDR3 DNA: TGCAGTGCTTCAGGGATGGATGAAAAACTGTTTTTT. Its translation is CSASGMDEKLFF.

V and J are TRBV20-1 and TRBJ2-5; tentative D call: TRBD1 (6 bases). V lost 3 bases, J lost 11 bases, and 16 bases lay in between. Germline V gene sequence: CDR1 DFQATT, CDR2 SNEGSKA (reference sequence). The CDR3 is 12 amino acids. The CDR3, as DNA: TGCAGTGCTAGCCGACAGGCTGTTGAGCAGTACTTC. Translated, it gives CSASRQAVEQYF.

This chain connects TRBV29-1 to TRBJ2-1, with 8 positions matching TRBD1. The V and J ends lost 4 bases and 7 bases, in that order; junction bases with no gene match: 18. The CDR3 length is 17 residues. Looked up from germline, CDR1 is SQVTM and CDR2 is ANQGSEA. CDR3 sequence reads: CSVGGWQGAVLVNEQFF. Here the CDR3 DNA reads TGCAGCGTTGGGGGCTGGCAGGGGGCTGTTTTGGTAAATGAGCAGTTCTTC.

A word on this clonotype: The germline gene is not matched at one end of the junction; a read error may be the cause. V and J are TRBV3-1 and TRBJ2-7; D is uncertain. CDR1 is LGHDT and CDR2 is YNNKEL in the germline V gene (reference sequence). The CDR3 has 12 residues. Written as DNA, the CDR3 is TGTGCCAGCAGCCAGGGCTCCCACGAGCAGTACTTC. It specifies CASSQGSHEQYF.

V is TRBV5-1 and J is TRBJ2-3; the D is unclear. With 0 bases removed from V and 2 bases from J, the gap between germline ends came to 7 bases. The CDR3 length is 14 residues. The germline V gene encodes CDR1 SGHRS and CDR2 YFSETQ. CDR3: CASSLEQLTDTQYF. The CDR3 DNA follows: TGCGCCAGCAGCTTGGAGCAGCTCACAGATACGCAGTATTTT. Looking up the rest from reference TRBV5-1 and TRBJ2-3 gives the full variable domain: KAGVTQTPRYLIKTRGQQVTLSCSPISGHRSVSWYQQTPGQGLQFLFEYFSETQRNKGNFPGRFSGRQFSNSRSEMNVSTLELGDSALYLCASSLEQLTDTQYFGPGTRLTVL.

This chain uses TRBV25-1 with TRBJ1-4; D gene ambiguous. CDR1 and CDR2 from the germline V gene are MGHDK and SYGVNS. The V end lost 4 bases, the J end lost 3 bases, and 18 bases lay between the germline ends. The CDR3 covers 17 residues. The CDR3 is CASSGPGRQDSNEKLFF. For the CDR3, the DNA is TGTGCCAGCAGTGGCCCCGGCCGACAAGATTCTAATGAAAAACTGTTTTTT.

This clonotype was counted only a few times. The genes are TRBV7-2 and TRBJ2-3; unclear D gene. CDR1 is SGHTA, CDR2 FQGNSA, per germline. The CDR3 contains 14 residues. V lost 1 base and J 4 bases, leaving 9 bases between the germline ends. CDR3 loop: CASSLEVGPDTQYF. DNA of the CDR3: TGTGCCAGCAGCTTAGAAGTCGGTCCAGATACGCAGTATTTT.

This clonotype was observed a handful of times. V gene TRBV20-1 combines with J gene TRBJ2-6, with D possibly being TRBD1 (6 bases). The CDR3 extends over 19 amino acids. Germline-derived CDR1 and CDR2 are DFQATT and SNEGSKA (reference sequence). V was clipped by 0 bases and J by 0 bases, with 18 bases between them. CDR3 region: CSARDWIEQGNSGANVLTF. The CDR3 nucleotides read TGCAGTGCTAGAGATTGGATTGAACAGGGAAACTCTGGGGCCAACGTCCTGACTTTC.

The chain is built from TRBV7-2 and TRBJ1-2; 8 bases match TRBD1. The germline V gene has CDR1 SGHTA and CDR2 FQGNSA. Unmatched junction bases numbered 15, after V lost 5 bases and J lost 7 bases. The CDR3 consists of 16 residues. The CDR3 bases are TGTGCCAGCAGCCTAATACCAGGGGGCGCTACGGGTGGCTACACCTTC. It is translated as CASSLIPGGATGGYTF.

The CDR3, as DNA: TGTGCCATCAGTGAGCCGGGGCCAAGGGGGTTTGAGACCCAGTACTTC. Protein: CAISEPGPRGFETQYF. This chain uses TRBV10-3 with TRBJ2-5; possibly TRBD1 for D (6 bases). From germline, CDR1 is ENHRY and CDR2 SYGVKD. V was pared by 2 bases and J by 5 bases, with 18 bases between. The CDR3 has 16 amino acids.

This clonotype was seen a single time. The chain recombines TRBV29-1 with TRBJ2-4; possible D gene TRBD2, 6 bases. CDR3 length: 13 amino acids. V lost 3 bases and J 13 bases, leaving 19 bases between the germline ends. CDR1 is SQVTM, CDR2 ANQGSEA, per germline. The CDR3 here is CSVETRETREQYF. In nucleotides, the CDR3 is TGCAGCGTTGAGACTAGAGAAACGCGAGAGCAGTACTTC.

In this sample, this clonotype turned up a few times. This chain uses TRBV9 with TRBJ2-3; 13 bases match TRBD2. The CDR3 is 17 residues long. V lost 4 bases to trimming and J lost 2 bases; unmatched junction nucleotides: 7. Germline V gene lookup returns CDR1 SGDLS and CDR2 YYNGEE. The CDR3 DNA reads TGTGCCAGCAGCTACGGACTAGCGGGAGCCTTCACAGATACGCAGTATTTT. Protein sequence: CASSYGLAGAFTDTQYF.

The chain recombines TRBV3-1 with TRBJ1-1, with TRBD1 matching 9 bases. The CDR3 spans 13 residues. V lost 6 bases and J lost 11; bases outside the gene matches: 10. Germline CDR1 and CDR2: LGHDT and YNNKEL (reference sequence). This CDR3 is CASRRDRATQAFF. DNA for the CDR3: TGTGCCAGCAGGAGGGACAGGGCGACACAGGCTTTCTTT.

This clonotype was picked up a small number of times. The chain has TRBV7-8 and TRBJ2-1; tentatively, D is TRBD2 (6 bases). This CDR3 comprises 16 residues. Germline V gene sequence: CDR1 SGHVS, CDR2 FQNEAQ. V shed 2 bases and J shed 7 bases, with 18 bases lying between them. The chain's CDR3 is CASSLLGGALGNEQFF. Here the CDR3 DNA reads TGTGCCAGCAGCTTATTGGGCGGGGCCCTGGGAAATGAGCAGTTCTTC.

V is TRBV6-2 or TRBV6-3 and J is TRBJ2-2; no definite D call. Trimming stripped 5 bases from V and 10 bases from J, with 11 bases between. This CDR3 has 12 residues. Germline CDR1 MNHEY, CDR2 SVGEGT. CDR3 in DNA: TGTGCCAGCAGTACCGGGTTTGCGGAGCTGTTTTTT. The encoded protein is CASSTGFAELFF.